This TCR beta chain is from a study of technical replicates of blood from four donors. The protocol was immunoSEQ multiplex PCR, while the TCRdb copy is restricted to in-frame clones and leaves out a portion. The sample consists of 80,000 to 95,000 clones, approximately 95% of them appearing once. The clonotype was recovered from a human donor in good health. Sequenced sample: T cells isolated from PBMCs.

Written as DNA, the CDR3 is TGTGCCAGTAGAGATGCCGGGACAGCTATCTACGAGCAGTACTTC. Amino acid sequence: CASRDAGTAIYEQYF. The J gene is TRBJ2-7, the V gene TRBV19; 7 positions agree with TRBD1. The CDR3 has 15 amino acids. Germline V gene sequence: CDR1 LNHDA, CDR2 SQIVND (reference sequence). J lost 3 bases, V lost 6 bases, and 11 bases had no gene match.